This TCR beta chain was recovered during a study of PD-L1 blockade in urothelial cancer. V lost 0 bases and J lost 2; bases outside the gene matches: 4. CDR3 size: 16 residues. CDR1 and CDR2 (germline): LGHNA, YNFKEQ. Clones were sequenced by immunoSEQ multiplex PCR, and TCRdb holds only the in-frame ones, with some missing. Of about 130,000 clones in the sample, approximately 84% were seen once. Time point meaning: pretreatment peripheral blood. The material was PBMCs, obtained around atezolizumab (anti-PD-L1) treatment. This chain joins TRBV4-2 and TRBJ2-1, with TRBD2 matching 7 bases. This clonotype was obtained from a man aged 50 or older with urothelial cancer. CDR3 amino acids: CASSQDGGGPYNEQFF. The CDR3 DNA follows: TGTGCCAGCAGCCAAGATGGGGGAGGGCCCTACAATGAGCAGTTCTTC.